This TCR beta chain was documented in a study of T-cell reconstitution after alpha-beta-depleted transplantation in children. Findings of the study overall: One year post-transplant, T-cell counts and diversity were largely derived from T cells produced anew. The origin of alpha-beta T cells about two months after transplant was reportedly several hundred expanded graft clones. In some patients, recipient T cells and intrathymic progenitors surviving conditioning explained high day-60 diversity.

This CDR3 comprises 10 residues. Germline values: CDR1 SGHKS, CDR2 YYEKEE (reference sequence). The V end lost 7 bases, the J end lost 8 bases, and 6 bases lay between the germline ends. Construction of the TCRbeta library involved unique molecular identifiers. MiXCR, applied by TCRdb to the PCR reads, yields one record per CDR3 protein. The repertoire includes around 440,000 distinct CDR3 sequences, about 17% of them detected once, and 25% to 30% sits in the top ten. This clonotype occurred a few times. Its cognate antigen is unknown. The sequencing used PBMCs, mostly from graft donor cells, collected 360 days after TCRalphabeta/CD19-depleted stem cell transplant. This sequence originates from a boy younger than two who had a stem cell transplant for Wiskott-Aldrich syndrome, so the T cells may come from the graft donor. The rearrangement uses TRBV5-5 and TRBJ2-2; D gene unclear. This chain's CDR3 is CASGQGELFF. CDR3 DNA: TGTGCCAGCGGTCAGGGGGAGCTGTTTTTT. Supplemented by reference TRBV5-5 and TRBJ2-2, the full variable domain reads DAGVTQSPTHLIKTRGQQVTLRCSPISGHKSVSWYQQVLGQGPQFIFQYYEKEERGRGNFPDRFSARQFPNYSSELNVNALLLGDSALYLCASGQGELFFGEGSRLTVL.